The subject of this entry is one T cell receptor (beta chain). The data originate from a study of control samples from healthy donors and cancer patients. The V gene end was trimmed by 5 bases and the J gene end by 7 bases; junction bases not matched to a gene: 14. CDR3 length: 15 residues. CDR1 SGHRS and CDR2 YFSETQ come from the germline V gene. TCRdb keeps only in-frame clones here, not all; method: immunoSEQ multiplex PCR. This sample yields about 96,000 clones, of which roughly 93% are seen a single time; over 8% belongs to the top ten. The chain is built from TRBV5-1 and TRBJ1-2; 7 positions agree with TRBD1. The TCR sequence derives from a man aged 18 to 30 in good health. The sequenced material came from blood. The CDR3 loop reads CASRIWGEGASGYTF. The CDR3 DNA reads TGCGCCAGCAGAATTTGGGGAGAGGGGGCGAGTGGCTACACCTTC. Full variable domain (missing parts from reference TRBV5-1 and TRBJ1-2): KAGVTQTPRYLIKTRGQQVTLSCSPISGHRSVSWYQQTPGQGLQFLFEYFSETQRNKGNFPGRFSGRQFSNSRSEMNVSTLELGDSALYLCASRIWGEGASGYTFGSGTRLTVV.